This entry describes one TCR beta chain. Its specificity is not known. The sample comes from a study of T cell responses to AZD1222 COVID-19 vaccine. Overall study results and limits: Spike was spanned by vaccine-associated CD4 TCRs, which were dominant at 160-218 and 743-854.

V lost 6 bases and J lost 7, with 9 bases in between. The CDR3 runs 11 residues. The assay was immunoSEQ multiplex PCR, and TCRdb's table has in-frame clones only and misses some. Seen here are tens of thousands of clones, roughly 90% observed once, and the top ten hold roughly 3%. The sequenced sample was peripheral blood, obtained 28 days after the second AZD1222 dose. The genes are TRBV12-3 or TRBV12-4 and TRBJ1-2; no clear D. The TCR comes from an adult who received the AZD1222 COVID-19 vaccine. The DNA for the CDR3 is TGTGCCAGCAGAGTCGGATCTGGCTACACCTTC. It codes for CASRVGSGYTF.